The present T cell receptor beta chain was sequenced within a study of response to subunit inactivated influenza vaccine. A remark on this clonotype: Its antigen is undetermined.

General study results and limits: Authors suggested each seasonal influenza vaccination recruits few new T cells.

TCRdb analysed the RT-PCR reads with MiXCR anew, one entry per CDR3 protein. The sample gives under 800,000 distinct CDR3 sequences, about 15% of which show up once; 5.5% to 8% is in the top ten. Trimming pared 7 bases from V and 7 bases from J, leaving 16 bases between. CDR3 length: 13 residues. Germline CDR1 MDHEN, CDR2 SYDVKM. This chain connects TRBV28 to TRBJ2-5, with a possible D match to TRBD1 (5 bases). The material sequenced was PBMCs from blood, taken roughly 2 weeks before vaccination. The sequence derives from a man in his fifties who received an inactivated influenza vaccine. The CDR3 DNA reads as TGTGCCAGCATCGACAGCCTGGATGGGACCCAGTACTTC. This codes for CASIDSLDGTQYF.